This TCR beta chain was sequenced for a study of siplizumab effects on memory and regulatory T cells (dated by TCRdb to the late 2010s). The study in broad terms: The study examined how the anti-CD2 antibody siplizumab affects alloreactive T-cell subsets in allogeneic mixed lymphocyte reactions built from human PBMCs.

Beyond this particular receptor, the publication reports: Roughly 75-96% of proliferating CD4+ or CD8+ clones could not be assigned a naive or memory phenotype. The suppressive function of proliferating Tregs from siplizumab cultures was not functionally confirmed. Because sequences below about 10^-5 frequency were poorly captured, only a minor fraction of alloreactive clones could be mapped to unstimulated subsets. Among mappable alloreactive CD4+ clones, an average Treg-derived fraction of over 60% was observed with siplizumab, compared with approximately 30% in control reactions. Siplizumab significantly reduced the cumulative frequency of alloreactive sequences traceable to unstimulated CD4+ memory T cells. Greater diversity appeared to be present in unstimulated naive T cells than in memory T cells, and a substantial contribution to the alloresponse seemed to be made by naive cells.

Concerning this clone itself: Its antigen target is currently unknown. The sample holds no much larger clone one base away, and base qualities are not on file.

Sorted unstimulated T cells, along with proliferating T cells recovered from mixed lymphocyte reactions, underwent TCRbeta CDR3 sequencing. Fresh whole blood from about eleven HLA-typed healthy donors served as the source for isolating PBMCs. The library was built by means of the immunoSEQ multiplex PCR assay. Roughly 10^5 TCR templates per sample were assayed on the deep sequencing platform. Genomic DNA extracted from sorted T cells was the material used for TCRbeta CDR3 sequencing. The paper's data handling went like this. The R programming language was used for clonal analysis of TCRbeta CDR3 data. Alloreactive CD4+ and CD8+ clones were identified by comparing unstimulated samples to CFSE-low samples taken after the reaction. By matching sequences to the repertoires of sorted unstimulated Treg and non-Treg cells, each alloreactive CD4+ clone was assigned a regulatory or non-regulatory origin. TCRdb obtained this table from immuneACCESS and retained in-frame rearrangements with V and J assigned. These tables miss some clones; where compared with another copy, unresolved V genes account for less than half of the shortfall, and the remainder is unexplained. V, J and clone size are taken as reported in that table, and D and trimming were inferred from the DNA itself. The sample includes about 91,000 clones, with over 85% observed a single time. The ten largest account for 5% to 7% of the sample.

Taken from cysteine to phenylalanine, the CDR3 has 11 residues. Only CDR3 DNA remains: 33 bases, in frame from the first base. The germline V gene (reference sequence) supplies CDR1 DFQATT and CDR2 SNEGSKA. At the junction V is shortened by 6 bases and J by 8 bases, with 13 bases in between. The V and J segments used are TRBV20-1 and TRBJ1-1; TRBD1 could be the D gene, as 5 bases match. The sequence came from a human donor in good health. Specimen: CD8+ T cells sorted from blood. The sequenced DNA is TGCAGTGCCAGGTACAGGAGAGAAGCTTTCTTT. Its product reads: CSARYRREAFF.